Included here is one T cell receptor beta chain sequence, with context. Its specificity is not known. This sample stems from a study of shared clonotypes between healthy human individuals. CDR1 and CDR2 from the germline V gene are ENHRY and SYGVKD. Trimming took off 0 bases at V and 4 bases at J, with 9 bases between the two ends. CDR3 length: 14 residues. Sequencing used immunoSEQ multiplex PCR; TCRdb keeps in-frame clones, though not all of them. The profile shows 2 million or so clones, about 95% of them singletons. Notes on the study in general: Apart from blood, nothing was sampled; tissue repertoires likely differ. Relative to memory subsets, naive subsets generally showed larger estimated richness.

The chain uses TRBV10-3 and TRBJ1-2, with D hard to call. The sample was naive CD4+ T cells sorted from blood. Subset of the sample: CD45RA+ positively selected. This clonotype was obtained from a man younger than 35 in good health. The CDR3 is CAISESLGTYGYTF. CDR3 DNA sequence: TGTGCCATCAGTGAGTCGCTGGGCACCTATGGCTACACCTTC.